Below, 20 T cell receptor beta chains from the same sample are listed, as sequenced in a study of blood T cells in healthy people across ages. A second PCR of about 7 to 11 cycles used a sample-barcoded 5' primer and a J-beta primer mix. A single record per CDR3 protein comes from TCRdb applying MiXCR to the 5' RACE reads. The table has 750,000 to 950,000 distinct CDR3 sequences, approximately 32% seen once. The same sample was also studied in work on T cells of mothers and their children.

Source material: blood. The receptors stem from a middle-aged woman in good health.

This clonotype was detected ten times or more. As DNA, the CDR3 is TGTGCCAGCAGATCAGAACGGACAGCTAACAATGAGCAGTTCTTC. Amino acid sequence: CASRSERTANNEQFF. The V gene is TRBV7-8, the J gene TRBJ2-1, with D possibly being TRBD1 (6 bases). Trimming removed 6 bases from V and 5 bases from J, with 17 bases in between. Per the germline V gene, CDR1 is SGHVS and CDR2 is FQNEAQ. The CDR3 has 15 amino acids.

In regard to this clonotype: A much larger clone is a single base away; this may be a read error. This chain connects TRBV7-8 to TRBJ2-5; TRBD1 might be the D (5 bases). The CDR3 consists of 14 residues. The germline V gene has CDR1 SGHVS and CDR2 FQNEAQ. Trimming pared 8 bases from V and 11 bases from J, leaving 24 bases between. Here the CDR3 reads CASGPLTAYNEQYF. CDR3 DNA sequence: TGTGCCAGCGGTCCCTTGACAGCCTACAATGAGCAGTACTTC.

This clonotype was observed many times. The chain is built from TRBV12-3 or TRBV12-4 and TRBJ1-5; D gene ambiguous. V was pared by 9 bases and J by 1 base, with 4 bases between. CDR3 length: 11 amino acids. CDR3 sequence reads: CASSSNQPQHF. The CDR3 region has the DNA TGTGCCAGTTCGAGCAATCAGCCCCAGCATTTT.

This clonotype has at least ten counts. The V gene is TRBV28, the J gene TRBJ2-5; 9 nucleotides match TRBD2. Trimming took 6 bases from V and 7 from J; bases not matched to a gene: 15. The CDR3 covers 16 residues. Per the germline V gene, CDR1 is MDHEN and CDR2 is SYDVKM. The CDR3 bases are TGTGCCAGCAGACCCTCACTAGCGGGCCCGGGGGGGACCCAGTACTTC. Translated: CASRPSLAGPGGTQYF.

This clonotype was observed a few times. As DNA, the CDR3 is TGTGCCAGTAAGACCAGCCTAAGGGGACGTAGAGACGTGAACACTGAAGCTTTCTTT. Translation: CASKTSLRGRRDVNTEAFF. The chain combines TRBV27 with TRBJ1-1, with D possibly TRBD1 on 5 matching bases. The CDR3 sequence is 19 residues long. V lost 9 bases and J 0 bases, leaving 29 bases between the germline ends. Germline V gene sequence: CDR1 MNHEY, CDR2 SMNVEV (reference sequence).

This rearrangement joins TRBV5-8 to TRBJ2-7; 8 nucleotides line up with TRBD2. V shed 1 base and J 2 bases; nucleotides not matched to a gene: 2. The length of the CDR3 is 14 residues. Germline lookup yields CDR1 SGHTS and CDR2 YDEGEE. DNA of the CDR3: TGTGCCAGCAGCTTGAGGCGGGGGGCCTACGAGCAGTACTTC. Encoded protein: CASSLRRGAYEQYF. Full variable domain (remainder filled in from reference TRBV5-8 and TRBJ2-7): EAGVTQSPTHLIKTRGQQATLRCSPISGHTSVYWYQQALGLGLQFLLWYDEGEERNRGNFPPRFSGRQFPNYSSELNVNALELEDSALYLCASSLRRGAYEQYFGPGTRLTVT.

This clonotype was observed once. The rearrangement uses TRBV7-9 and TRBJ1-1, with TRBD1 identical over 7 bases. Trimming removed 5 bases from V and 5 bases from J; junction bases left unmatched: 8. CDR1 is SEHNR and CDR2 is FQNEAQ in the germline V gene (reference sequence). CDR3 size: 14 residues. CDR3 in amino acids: CASSHGQACTEAFF. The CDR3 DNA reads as TGTGCCAGCAGCCACGGACAGGCCTGTACTGAAGCTTTCTTT.

CDR3 sequence reads: CASGGPTDEQYF. CDR3 DNA sequence: TGTGCCAGTGGTGGCCCCACGGACGAGCAGTACTTC. This chain uses TRBV19 with TRBJ2-4; D remains ambiguous. The end of the DNA aligns better with TRBJ2-7, so the J call may be wrong. The CDR3 loop spans 12 amino acids. Germline CDR1 reads LNHDA; CDR2 reads SQIVND (reference sequence).

CDR3 coding DNA: TGTGCCAGTAATCGGCGGGGGTCTTACACAGATACGCAGTATTTT. It translates to CASNRRGSYTDTQYF. The genes are TRBV19 and TRBJ2-3; 7 nucleotides match TRBD2. CDR3 length: 15 amino acids. J was trimmed by 2 bases and V by 7 bases; bases with no gene match: 9. In germline, CDR1 is LNHDA, CDR2 SQIVND (reference sequence).

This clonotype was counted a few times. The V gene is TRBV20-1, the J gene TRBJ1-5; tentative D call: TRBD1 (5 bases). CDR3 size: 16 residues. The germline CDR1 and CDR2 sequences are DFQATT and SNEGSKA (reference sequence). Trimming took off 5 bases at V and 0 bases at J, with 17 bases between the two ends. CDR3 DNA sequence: TGCAGTGCTGGGGGGTTAACGGGACTTAGCAATCAGCCCCAGCATTTT. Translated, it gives CSAGGLTGLSNQPQHF.

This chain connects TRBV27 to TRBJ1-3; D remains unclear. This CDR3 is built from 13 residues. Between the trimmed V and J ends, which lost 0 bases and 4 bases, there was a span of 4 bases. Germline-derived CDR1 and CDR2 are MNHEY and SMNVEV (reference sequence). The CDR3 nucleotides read TGTGCCAGCAGTTTATCACAGGGAAACACCATATATTTT. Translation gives CASSLSQGNTIYF.

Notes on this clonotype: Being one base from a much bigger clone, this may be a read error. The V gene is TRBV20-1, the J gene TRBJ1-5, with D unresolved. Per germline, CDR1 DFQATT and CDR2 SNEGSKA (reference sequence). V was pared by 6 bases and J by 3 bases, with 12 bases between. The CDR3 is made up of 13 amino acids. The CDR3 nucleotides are TGCAGTGCGTTGACGGGCCCCAATCAGCCCCAGCATTTT. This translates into CSALTGPNQPQHF.

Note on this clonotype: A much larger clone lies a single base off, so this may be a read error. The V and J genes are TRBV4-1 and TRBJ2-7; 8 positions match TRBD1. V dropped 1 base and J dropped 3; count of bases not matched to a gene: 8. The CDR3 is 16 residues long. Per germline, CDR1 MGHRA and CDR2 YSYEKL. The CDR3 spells CASSQGWAGGIYEQYF. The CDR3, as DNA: TGCGCCAGCAGCCAAGGGTGGGCAGGGGGCATCTACGAGCAGTACTTC.

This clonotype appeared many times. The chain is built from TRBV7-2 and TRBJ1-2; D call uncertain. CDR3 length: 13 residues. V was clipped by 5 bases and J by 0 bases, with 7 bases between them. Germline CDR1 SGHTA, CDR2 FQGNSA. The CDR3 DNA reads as TGTGCCAGCAGCCCTGACACTAACTATGGCTACACCTTC. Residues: CASSPDTNYGYTF.

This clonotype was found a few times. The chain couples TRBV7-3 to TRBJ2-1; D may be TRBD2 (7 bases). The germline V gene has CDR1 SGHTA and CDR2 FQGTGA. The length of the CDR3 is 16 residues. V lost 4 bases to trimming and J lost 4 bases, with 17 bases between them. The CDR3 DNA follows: TGTGCCAGCAGCTCCTCCTTGGGGGGGGCTTACAATGAGCAGTTCTTC. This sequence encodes CASSSSLGGAYNEQFF.

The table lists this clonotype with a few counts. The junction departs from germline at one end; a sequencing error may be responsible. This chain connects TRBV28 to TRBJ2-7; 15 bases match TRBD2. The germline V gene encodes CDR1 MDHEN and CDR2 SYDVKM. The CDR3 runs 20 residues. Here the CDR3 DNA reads TGTGCCTGCAGTTCTCAACTTCGCCTCCGGGGACTAGCGGGGGGCTACGAGCAGTACTTC. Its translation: CACSSQLRLRGLAGGYEQYF.

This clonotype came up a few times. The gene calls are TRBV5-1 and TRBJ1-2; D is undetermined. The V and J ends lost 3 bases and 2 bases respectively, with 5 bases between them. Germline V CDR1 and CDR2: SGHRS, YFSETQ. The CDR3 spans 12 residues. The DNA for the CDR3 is TGCGCCAGCAGCTGGTCCAACTATGGCTACACCTTC. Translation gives CASSWSNYGYTF.

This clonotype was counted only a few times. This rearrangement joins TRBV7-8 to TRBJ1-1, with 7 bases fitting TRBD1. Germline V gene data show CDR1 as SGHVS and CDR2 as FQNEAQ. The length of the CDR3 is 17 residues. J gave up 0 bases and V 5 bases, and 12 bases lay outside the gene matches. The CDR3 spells CASSPTRSGTVNTEAFF. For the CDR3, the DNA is TGTGCCAGCAGCCCGACCCGCTCCGGGACAGTGAACACTGAAGCTTTCTTT. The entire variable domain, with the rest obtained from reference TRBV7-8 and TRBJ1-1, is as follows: GAGVSQSPRYKVAKRGQDVALRCDPISGHVSLFWYQQALGQGPEFLTYFQNEAQLDKSGLPSDRFFAERPEGSVSTLKIQRTQQEDSAVYLCASSPTRSGTVNTEAFFGQGTRLTVV.

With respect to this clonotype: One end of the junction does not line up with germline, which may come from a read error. CDR3 coding DNA: TGTACCAGCAGCGCGAAGGGGGACTACTATGGCTACACCTTC. Encoded protein: CTSSAKGDYYGYTF. This chain joins TRBV2 and TRBJ1-2; maybe TRBD1 (6 bases). The CDR3 is 14 amino acids. Germline V gene data show CDR1 as SNHLY and CDR2 as FYNNEI.

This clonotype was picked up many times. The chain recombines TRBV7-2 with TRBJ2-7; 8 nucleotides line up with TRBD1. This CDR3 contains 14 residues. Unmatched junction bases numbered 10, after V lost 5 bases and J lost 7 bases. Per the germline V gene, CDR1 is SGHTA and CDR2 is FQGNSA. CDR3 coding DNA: TGTGCCAGCAGCCCGAGGACAGGGATAAGAGAGCAGTACTTC. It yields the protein CASSPRTGIREQYF.